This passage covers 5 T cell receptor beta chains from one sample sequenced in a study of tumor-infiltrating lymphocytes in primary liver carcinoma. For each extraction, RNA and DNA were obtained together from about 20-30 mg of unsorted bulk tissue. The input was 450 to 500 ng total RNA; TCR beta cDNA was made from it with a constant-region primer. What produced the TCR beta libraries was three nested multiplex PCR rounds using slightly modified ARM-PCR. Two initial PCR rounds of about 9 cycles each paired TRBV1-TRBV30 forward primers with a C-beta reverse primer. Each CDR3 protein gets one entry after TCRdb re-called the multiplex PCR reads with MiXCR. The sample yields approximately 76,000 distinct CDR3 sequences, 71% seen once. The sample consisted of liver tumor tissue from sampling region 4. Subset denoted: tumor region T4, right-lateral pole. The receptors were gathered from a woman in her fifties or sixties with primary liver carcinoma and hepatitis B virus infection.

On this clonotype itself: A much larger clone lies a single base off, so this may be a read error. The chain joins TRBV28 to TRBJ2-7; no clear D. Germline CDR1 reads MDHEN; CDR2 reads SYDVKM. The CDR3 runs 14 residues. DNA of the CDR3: TGTGCCAGCAGTTTAGGGGTGGGTCGGAACGAGCAGAACTTC. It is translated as CASSLGVGRNEQNF.

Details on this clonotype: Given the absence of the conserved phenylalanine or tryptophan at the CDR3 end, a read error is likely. The CDR3 nucleotides are TGTGCCAACAGCCCCGGGTGGGGGGCAGCTAATGAAAAACTGTTTTGT. Its protein is CANSPGWGAANEKLFC. The chain couples TRBV11-2 to TRBJ1-4, with D maybe TRBD1 (6 bases). Germline lookup yields CDR1 SGHAT and CDR2 FQNNGV. The CDR3 length is 16 residues.

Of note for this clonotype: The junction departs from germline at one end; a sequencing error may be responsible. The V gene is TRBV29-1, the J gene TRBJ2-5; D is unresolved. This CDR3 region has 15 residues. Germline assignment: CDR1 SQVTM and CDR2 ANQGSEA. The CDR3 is CSVEGSTREGETQCF. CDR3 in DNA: TGCAGCGTTGAGGGTTCCACAAGGGAAGGAGAGACCCAGTGCTTC.

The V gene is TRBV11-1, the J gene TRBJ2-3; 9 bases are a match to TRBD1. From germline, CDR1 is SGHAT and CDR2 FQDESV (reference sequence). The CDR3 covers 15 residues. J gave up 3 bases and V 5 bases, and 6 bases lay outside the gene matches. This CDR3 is CASSLRQGDTDTQYF. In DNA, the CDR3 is TGTGCCAGCAGCCTCCGACAGGGGGATACAGATACGCAGTATTTT.

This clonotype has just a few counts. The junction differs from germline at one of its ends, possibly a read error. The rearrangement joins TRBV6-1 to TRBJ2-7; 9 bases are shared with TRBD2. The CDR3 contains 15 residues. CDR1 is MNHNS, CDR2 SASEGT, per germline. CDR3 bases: TGTGCCAACAGTGAATCTAGCGGGAACTCCTACGAGCAGTACTTC. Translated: CANSESSGNSYEQYF.